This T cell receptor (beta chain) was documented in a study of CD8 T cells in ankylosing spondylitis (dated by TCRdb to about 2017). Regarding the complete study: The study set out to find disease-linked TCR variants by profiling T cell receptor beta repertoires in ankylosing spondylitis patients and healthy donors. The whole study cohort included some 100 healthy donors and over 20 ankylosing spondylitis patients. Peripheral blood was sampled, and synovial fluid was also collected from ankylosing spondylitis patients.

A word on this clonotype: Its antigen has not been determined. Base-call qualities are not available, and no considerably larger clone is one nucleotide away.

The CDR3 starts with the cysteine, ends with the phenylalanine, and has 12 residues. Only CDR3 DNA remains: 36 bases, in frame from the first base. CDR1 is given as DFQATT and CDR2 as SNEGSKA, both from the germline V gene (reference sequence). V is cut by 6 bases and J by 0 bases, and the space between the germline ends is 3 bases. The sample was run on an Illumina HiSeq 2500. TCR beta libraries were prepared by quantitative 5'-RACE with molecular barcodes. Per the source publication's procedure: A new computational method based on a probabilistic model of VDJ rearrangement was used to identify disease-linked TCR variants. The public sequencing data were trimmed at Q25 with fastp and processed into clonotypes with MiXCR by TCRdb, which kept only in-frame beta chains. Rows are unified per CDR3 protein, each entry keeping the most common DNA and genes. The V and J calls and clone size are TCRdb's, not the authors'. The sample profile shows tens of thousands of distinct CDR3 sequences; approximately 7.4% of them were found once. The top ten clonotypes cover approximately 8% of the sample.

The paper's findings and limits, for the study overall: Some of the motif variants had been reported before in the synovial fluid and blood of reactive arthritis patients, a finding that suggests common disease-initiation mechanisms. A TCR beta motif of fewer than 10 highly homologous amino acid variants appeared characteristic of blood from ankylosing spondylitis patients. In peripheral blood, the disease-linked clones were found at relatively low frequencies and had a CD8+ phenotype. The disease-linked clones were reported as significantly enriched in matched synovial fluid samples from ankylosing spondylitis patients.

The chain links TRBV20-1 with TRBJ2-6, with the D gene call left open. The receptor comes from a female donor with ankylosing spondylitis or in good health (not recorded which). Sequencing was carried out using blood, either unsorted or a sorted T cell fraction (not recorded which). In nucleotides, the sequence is TGCAGTGCCCGCTCTGGGGCCAACGTCCTGACTTTC. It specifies CSARSGANVLTF.